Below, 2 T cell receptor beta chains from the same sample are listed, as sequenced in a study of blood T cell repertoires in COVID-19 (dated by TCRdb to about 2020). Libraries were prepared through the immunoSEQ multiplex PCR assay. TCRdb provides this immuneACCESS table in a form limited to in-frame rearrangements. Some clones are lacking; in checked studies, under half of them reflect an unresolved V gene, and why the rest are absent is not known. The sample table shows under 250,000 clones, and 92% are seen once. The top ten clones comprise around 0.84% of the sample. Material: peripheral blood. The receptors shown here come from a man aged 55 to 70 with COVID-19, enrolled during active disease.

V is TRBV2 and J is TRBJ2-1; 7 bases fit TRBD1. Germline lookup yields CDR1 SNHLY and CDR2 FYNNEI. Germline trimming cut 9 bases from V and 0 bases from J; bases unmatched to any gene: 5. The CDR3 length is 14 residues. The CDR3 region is CASLQGTSYNEQFF. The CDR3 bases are TGTGCCAGTTTACAGGGGACCTCCTACAATGAGCAGTTCTTC.

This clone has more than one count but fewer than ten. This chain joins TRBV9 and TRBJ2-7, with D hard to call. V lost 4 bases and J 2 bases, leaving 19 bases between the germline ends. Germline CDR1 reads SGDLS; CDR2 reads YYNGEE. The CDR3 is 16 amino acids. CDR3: CASSSSHSRSPYEQYF. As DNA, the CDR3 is TGTGCCAGCAGCTCCTCTCACAGCAGATCTCCCTACGAGCAGTACTTC.